The clone carrying this T cell receptor (beta chain) was detected only a few times. The antigen is undetermined. This entry is derived from a study of human T cells and chemical hapten exposure. Background on the study: A mostly female patient group had alopecia areata, totalis or universalis. Study-level findings and limits: Expanded TCRs formed significantly more large CDR3 similarity clusters than controls.

CDR1 KGHDR and CDR2 SFDVKD come from the germline V gene. The length of the CDR3 is 13 residues. V was trimmed by 3 bases and J by 1 base, leaving 5 bases between them. MiXCR, applied by TCRdb to the RACE reads, yields one record per CDR3 protein. The sample lists some 89,000 distinct CDR3 sequences, 10% to 13% occurring once. Indicated time point: patch test 2, 6 weeks after DPC sensitization. Sample treatment: therapeutic diphenylcyclopropenone sensitization with weekly scalp DPC. Unfractionated whole blood yielded the extracted total RNA. The receptor comes from a woman in her twenties or thirties with alopecia areata. Some clones in this sample may be carry-over from other donors' samples. The sequencing here drew on whole blood, taken in connection with sensitization to the hapten diphenylcyclopropenone (DPC). This rearrangement joins TRBV24-1 to TRBJ1-2; D uncertain. CDR3 in DNA: TGTGCCACCAGTGATGACGATAACTATGGCTACACCTTC. This translates into CATSDDDNYGYTF.